The clone carrying this T cell receptor (beta chain) was found many times. The antigen is undetermined. This sample was included in a study of T cells after yellow fever vaccination. General observations from the study: Bulk-population clonotypes that are abundant could appear as contaminants in FACS-sorted repertoires. Once the booster was given, most primary-vaccination clones reappeared, at approximately 97% for CD4 and approximately 88% for CD8.

TCRdb independently ran MiXCR on the 5' RACE reads; one entry per CDR3 protein. The sample has 200,000 or so distinct CDR3 sequences, more than 6.5% seen once; the top ten hold approximately 1.1%. The CDR3 sequence is 14 residues long. V dropped 8 bases and J dropped 3 bases, with 19 bases sitting between them. Germline V gene data show CDR1 as SQVTM and CDR2 as ANQGSEA. The rearrangement uses TRBV29-1 and TRBJ2-5, with D perhaps matching TRBD2 (7 bases). This receptor was obtained from a man between 25 and 39 years old who received the YFV17D yellow fever vaccine. Sequenced here: CD4+ T cells sorted from PBMCs, sampled on the day of the yellow fever booster vaccination. Here the CDR3 DNA reads TGCAGCTACTCCTTGGGGGGGCCTAAAGAGACCCAGTACTTC. It yields the protein CSYSLGGPKETQYF. The full variable domain, its missing parts supplied by reference TRBV29-1 and TRBJ2-5, is SAVISQKPSRDICQRGTSLTIQCQVDSQVTMMFWYRQQPGQSLTLIATANQGSEATYESGFVIDKFPISRPNLTFSTLTVSNMSPEDSSIYLCSYSLGGPKETQYFGPGTRLLVL.